A selection of T cell receptor beta chains follows, all from one sample in a study of T cell responses to AZD1222 COVID-19 vaccine. Profiled with immunoSEQ multiplex PCR; TCRdb holds only in-frame clones, not every one. The profile covers approximately 150,000 clones, with 92% appearing a single time and around 2.3% taken by the ten largest. Sequencing used peripheral blood, obtained on day 0 of AZD1222 vaccination. These receptors were collected from an adult in good health. The CDR3 runs from the conserved cysteine through the conserved F or W. D genes are given only for firm matches. Part of the rows lack a size; the others show once, few, many or a class for expanded clones.

V gene,D gene,clone size,J gene,CDR3 protein,CDR3 DNA
TRBV4-3,TRBD2,few,TRBJ2-1,CASSHALAGGQEQFF,TGCGCCAGCAGCCACGCACTAGCGGGGGGACAAGAGCAGTTCTTC
TRBV6-4,TRBD2,once,TRBJ2-1,CASSDWTSGDLRFRQFF,TGTGCCAGCAGTGACTGGACTAGCGGAGATTTGCGGTTTCGGCAGTTCTTC
TRBV2,.,.,TRBJ2-7,CASRAISYEQYF,TGTGCCAGCAGAGCCATATCCTACGAGCAGTACTTC
TRBV28,TRBD1,once,TRBJ1-5,CASREGAGQPQHF,TGTGCCAGCCGGGAGGGGGCCGGCCAGCCCCAGCATTTT
TRBV27,TRBD1,.,TRBJ2-2,CASSLRGPNTGELFF,TGTGCCAGCAGCCTCAGGGGGCCGAACACCGGGGAGCTGTTTTTT
TRBV28,.,.,TRBJ2-5,CASSLSPGTGETQYF,TGTGCCAGCAGTTTATCCCCCGGGACGGGAGAGACCCAGTACTTC
TRBV29-1,TRBD2,.,TRBJ2-7,CSPRLAGYYEQYF,TGCAGCCCTAGACTAGCGGGGTACTACGAGCAGTACTTC
TRBV7-6,TRBD1,.,TRBJ1-4,CASSPGQGGPNEKLFF,TGTGCCAGCAGCCCAGGACAGGGGGGACCTAATGAAAAACTGTTTTTT
TRBV15,.,.,TRBJ1-2,CATSREGRAYGYTF,TGTGCCACCAGCAGAGAGGGGCGAGCATATGGCTACACCTTC
TRBV5-4,TRBD1,few,TRBJ2-7,CASSLEQGVVQYF,TGTGCCAGCAGCTTGGAACAGGGGGTGGTGCAGTACTTC
TRBV5-1,.,.,TRBJ1-5,CAVAGGHQPQHF,TGCGCCGTTGCGGGGGGTCACCAGCCCCAGCATTTT
TRBV20-1,.,.,TRBJ2-6,CSAAGANVLTF,TGCAGTGCAGCTGGGGCCAACGTCCTGACTTTC
TRBV2,.,.,TRBJ2-3,CASSEEGAGANTDTQYF,TGTGCCAGCAGTGAAGAGGGGGCGGGAGCTAACACAGATACGCAGTATTTT
TRBV30,.,once,TRBJ1-4,CAWSATDLRGNEKLFF,TGTGCCTGGAGCGCCACTGACCTCCGCGGTAATGAAAAACTGTTTTTT
TRBV7-9,TRBD1,.,TRBJ1-4,CASSLFTAGGEKLFF,TGTGCCAGCAGCTTATTTACGGCAGGGGGTGAAAAACTGTTTTTT
TRBV7-9,.,.,TRBJ2-5,CASSLGAGVGGETQYF,TGTGCCAGCAGCTTAGGGGCCGGGGTAGGGGGAGAGACCCAGTACTTC
TRBV5-1,.,.,TRBJ1-4,CASSLTGTTNEKLFF,TGCGCCAGCAGCCTAACAGGGACAACTAATGAAAAACTGTTTTTT
TRBV6-2/TRBV6-3,.,.,TRBJ1-1,CASSQQGGNTEAFF,TGTGCCAGCAGTCAACAGGGAGGAAACACTGAAGCTTTCTTT
TRBV7-8,TRBD1,.,TRBJ2-7,CASSLAVRQGPHEQYF,TGTGCCAGCAGCTTAGCGGTCCGACAGGGTCCCCACGAGCAGTACTTC
TRBV7-9,TRBD1,few,TRBJ1-1,CASSQGGNTEAFF,TGTGCCAGCAGCCAGGGGGGAAACACTGAAGCTTTCTTT
TRBV5-1,TRBD1,.,TRBJ1-5,CASSLTGVSNQPQHF,TGCGCCAGCAGCTTGACAGGGGTGAGCAATCAGCCCCAGCATTTT
TRBV18,TRBD1,.,TRBJ2-7,CASSPETGVDEQYF,TGTGCCAGCTCACCAGAGACAGGGGTTGACGAGCAGTACTTC
TRBV25-1,.,.,TRBJ1-2,CASSPNQGEGYTF,TGTGCCAGCAGTCCTAACCAGGGTGAAGGCTACACCTTC
TRBV11-2,TRBD1,.,TRBJ1-5,CASSPLGTGEGQPQHF,TGTGCCAGCAGCCCGCTTGGGACAGGGGAGGGACAGCCCCAGCATTTT
TRBV3-1/TRBV3-2,TRBD1,once,TRBJ2-5,CASSLDRVGETQYF,TGTGCCAGCAGCCTAGACAGGGTAGGAGAGACCCAGTACTTC
TRBV10-3,.,once,TRBJ1-4,CAISDPGRNEKLFF,TGTGCCATCAGTGATCCGGGCCGTAATGAAAAACTGTTTTTT
TRBV28,.,.,TRBJ1-1,CASPRRTGQNTEAFF,TGTGCCAGCCCCCGGCGCACAGGACAGAACACTGAAGCTTTCTTT
TRBV5-1,.,.,TRBJ2-6,CASSLVAGTGANVLTF,TGCGCCAGCAGCTTGGTTGCCGGTACTGGGGCCAACGTCCTGACTTTC
TRBV6-5,.,.,TRBJ1-6,CASSYSEGTVPLHF,TGTGCCAGCAGTTACTCAGAGGGGACCGTACCCCTCCACTTT
TRBV6-5,TRBD1,.,TRBJ1-2,CASAPTGAGYTF,TGTGCCAGCGCCCCTACAGGGGCAGGCTACACCTTC
TRBV29-1,TRBD2,.,TRBJ2-6,CSVRGRPYGANVLTF,TGCAGCGTTCGCGGGAGACCCTATGGGGCCAACGTCCTGACTTTC
TRBV4-1,TRBD1,.,TRBJ1-2,CASSQVGQPYGYTF,TGCGCCAGCAGCCAAGTGGGACAGCCGTATGGCTACACCTTC
TRBV5-1,TRBD1,.,TRBJ1-2,CASTSGPRQGHAGGYTF,TGCGCCAGCACCTCCGGTCCCCGACAGGGACACGCAGGTGGCTACACCTTC
TRBV18,.,.,TRBJ2-5,CASSPYGTPQETQYF,TGTGCCAGCTCACCATACGGGACGCCCCAAGAGACCCAGTACTTC
TRBV7-9,.,.,TRBJ1-1,CASSLFGNTEAFF,TGTGCCAGCAGCTTATTCGGGAACACTGAAGCTTTCTTT
TRBV28,.,.,TRBJ1-2,CASSFNTNYGYTF,TGTGCCAGCAGTTTTAACACTAACTATGGCTACACCTTC